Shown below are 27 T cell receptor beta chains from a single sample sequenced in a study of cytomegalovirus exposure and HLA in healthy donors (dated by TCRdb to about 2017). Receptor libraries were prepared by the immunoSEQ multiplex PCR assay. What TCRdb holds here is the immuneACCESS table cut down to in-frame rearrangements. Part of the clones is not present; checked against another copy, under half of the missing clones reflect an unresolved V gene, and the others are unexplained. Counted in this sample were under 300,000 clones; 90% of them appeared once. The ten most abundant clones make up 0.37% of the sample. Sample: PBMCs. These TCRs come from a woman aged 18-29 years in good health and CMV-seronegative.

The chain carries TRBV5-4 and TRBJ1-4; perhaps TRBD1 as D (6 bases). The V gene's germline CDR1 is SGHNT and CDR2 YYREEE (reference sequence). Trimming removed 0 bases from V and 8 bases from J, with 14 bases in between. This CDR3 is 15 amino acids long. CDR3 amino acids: CASSLAPGAYEKLFF. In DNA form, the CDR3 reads TGTGCCAGCAGCTTGGCCCCAGGGGCGTACGAAAAACTGTTTTTT.

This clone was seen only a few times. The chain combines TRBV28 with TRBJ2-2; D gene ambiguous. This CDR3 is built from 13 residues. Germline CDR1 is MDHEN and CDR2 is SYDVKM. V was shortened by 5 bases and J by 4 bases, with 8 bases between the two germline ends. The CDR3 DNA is TGTGCCAGCAGTCCCACGGTCACCGGGGAGCTGTTTTTT. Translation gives CASSPTVTGELFF.

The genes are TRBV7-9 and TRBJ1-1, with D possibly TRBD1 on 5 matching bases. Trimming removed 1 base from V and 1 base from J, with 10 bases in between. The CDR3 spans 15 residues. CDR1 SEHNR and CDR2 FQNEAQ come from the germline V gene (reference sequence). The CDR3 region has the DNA TGTGCCAGCAGCTTAGTGCGGGGGGAGAACACTGAAGCTTTCTTT. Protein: CASSLVRGENTEAFF.

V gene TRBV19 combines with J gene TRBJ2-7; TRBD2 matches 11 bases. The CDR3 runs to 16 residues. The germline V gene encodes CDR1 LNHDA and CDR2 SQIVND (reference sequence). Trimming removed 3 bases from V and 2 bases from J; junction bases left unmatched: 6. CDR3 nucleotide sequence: TGTGCCAGTAGTATTCTAGCGGGGGGACGTACCTACGAGCAGTACTTC. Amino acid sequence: CASSILAGGRTYEQYF.

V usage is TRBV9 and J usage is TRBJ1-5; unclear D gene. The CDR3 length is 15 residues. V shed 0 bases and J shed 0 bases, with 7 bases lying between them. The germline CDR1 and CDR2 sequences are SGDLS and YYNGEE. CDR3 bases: TGTGCCAGCAGCGTAGGGCATTCTAGCAATCAGCCCCAGCATTTT. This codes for CASSVGHSSNQPQHF. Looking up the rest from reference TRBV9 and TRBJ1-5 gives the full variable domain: DSGVTQTPKHLITATGQRVTLRCSPRSGDLSVYWYQQSLDQGLQFLIQYYNGEERAKGNILERFSAQQFPDLHSELNLSSLELGDSALYFCASSVGHSSNQPQHFGDGTRLSIL.

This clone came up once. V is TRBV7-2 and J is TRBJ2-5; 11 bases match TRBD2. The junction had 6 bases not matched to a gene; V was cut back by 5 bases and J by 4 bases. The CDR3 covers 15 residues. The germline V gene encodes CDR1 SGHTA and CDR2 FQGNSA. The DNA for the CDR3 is TGTGCCAGCAGCGATAGCGGGGGGGCTGGAGAGACCCAGTACTTC. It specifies CASSDSGGAGETQYF.

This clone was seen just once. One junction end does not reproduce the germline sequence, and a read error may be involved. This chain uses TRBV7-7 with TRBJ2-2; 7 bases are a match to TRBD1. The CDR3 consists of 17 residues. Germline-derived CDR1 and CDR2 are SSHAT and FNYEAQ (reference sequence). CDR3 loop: CASSLPAETGPTGELFF. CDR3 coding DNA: TGTGCTAGCAGCCTCCCGGCGGAGACAGGGCCCACCGGGGAGCTGTTTTTT.

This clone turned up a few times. The CDR3 DNA reads as TGCGCCAGCAGCCAAGAGGGGCAGGGAAATTACGAGCAGTACTTC. Protein: CASSQEGQGNYEQYF. V gene TRBV4-3 combines with J gene TRBJ2-7; D is perhaps TRBD1 (5 bases). From germline, CDR1 is LGHNA and CDR2 YSLEER. The CDR3 covers 15 residues. With 0 bases removed from V and 4 bases from J, the gap between germline ends came to 13 bases.

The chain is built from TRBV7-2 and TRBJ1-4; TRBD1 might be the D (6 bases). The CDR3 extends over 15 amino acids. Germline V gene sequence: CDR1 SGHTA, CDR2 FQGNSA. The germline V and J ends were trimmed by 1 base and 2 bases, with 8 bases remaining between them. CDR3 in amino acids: CASSLVQGTNEKLFF. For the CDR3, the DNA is TGTGCCAGCAGCTTAGTTCAGGGGACTAATGAAAAACTGTTTTTT.

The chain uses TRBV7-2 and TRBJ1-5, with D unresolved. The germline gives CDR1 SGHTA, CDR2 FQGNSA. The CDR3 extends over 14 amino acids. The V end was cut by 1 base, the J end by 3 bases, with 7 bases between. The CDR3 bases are TGTGCCAGCAGCTTAGACGGGTACAATCAGCCCCAGCATTTT. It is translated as CASSLDGYNQPQHF.

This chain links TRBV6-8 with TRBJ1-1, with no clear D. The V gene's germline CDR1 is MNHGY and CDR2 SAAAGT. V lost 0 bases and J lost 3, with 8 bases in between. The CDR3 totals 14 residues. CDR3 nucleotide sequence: TGTGCCAGCAGTTACTCGAGGGCAGACACTGAAGCTTTCTTT. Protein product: CASSYSRADTEAFF.

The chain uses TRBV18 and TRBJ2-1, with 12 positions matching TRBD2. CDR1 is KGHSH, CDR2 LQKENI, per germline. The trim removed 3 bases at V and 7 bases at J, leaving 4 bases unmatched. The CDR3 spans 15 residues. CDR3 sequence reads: CASSPTSGGSNEQFF. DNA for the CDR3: TGTGCCAGCTCACCGACTAGCGGGGGATCTAATGAGCAGTTCTTC.

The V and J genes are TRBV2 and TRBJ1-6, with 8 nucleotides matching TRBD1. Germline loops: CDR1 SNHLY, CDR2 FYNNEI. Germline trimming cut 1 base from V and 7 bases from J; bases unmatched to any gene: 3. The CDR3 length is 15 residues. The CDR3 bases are TGTGCCAGCAGTGAAGAGGACAGGGAGAATTCACCCCTCCACTTT. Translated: CASSEEDRENSPLHF.

The CDR3, as DNA: TGCGCCAGCAGCCTAAGACAGGGGAAGAACACTGAAGCTTTCTTT. Its protein is CASSLRQGKNTEAFF. This chain uses TRBV4-3 with TRBJ1-1; TRBD1 agrees at 8 bases. CDR1 LGHNA and CDR2 YSLEER come from the germline V gene. Trimming took 4 bases from V and 1 from J; bases not matched to a gene: 5. There are 15 residues in the CDR3.

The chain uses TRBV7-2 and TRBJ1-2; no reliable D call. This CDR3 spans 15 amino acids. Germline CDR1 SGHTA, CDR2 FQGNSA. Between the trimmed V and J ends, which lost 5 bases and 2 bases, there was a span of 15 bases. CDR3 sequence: CASSQPRTGNYGYTF. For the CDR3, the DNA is TGTGCCAGCAGCCAGCCTCGGACGGGGAACTATGGCTACACCTTC.

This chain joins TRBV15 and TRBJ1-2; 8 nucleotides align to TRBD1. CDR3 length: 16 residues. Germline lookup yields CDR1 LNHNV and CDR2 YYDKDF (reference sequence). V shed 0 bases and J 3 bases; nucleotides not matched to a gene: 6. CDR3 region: CATSRDWTGNYYGYTF. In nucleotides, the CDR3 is TGTGCCACCAGCAGAGACTGGACAGGGAACTACTATGGCTACACCTTC.

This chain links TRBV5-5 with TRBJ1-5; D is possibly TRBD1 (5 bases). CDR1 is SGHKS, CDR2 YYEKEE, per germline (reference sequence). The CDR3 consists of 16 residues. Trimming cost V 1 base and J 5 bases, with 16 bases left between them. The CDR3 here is CASSLFQGGVDQPQHF. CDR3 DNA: TGTGCCAGCAGCTTGTTTCAGGGAGGTGTCGATCAGCCCCAGCATTTT.

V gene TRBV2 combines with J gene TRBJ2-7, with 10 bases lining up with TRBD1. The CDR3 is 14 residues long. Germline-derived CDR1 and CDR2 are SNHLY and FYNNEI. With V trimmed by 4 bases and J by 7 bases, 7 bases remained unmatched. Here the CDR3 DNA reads TGTGCCAGCAGTGCGGGACAGGGGTTAGGAGAGCAGTACTTC. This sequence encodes CASSAGQGLGEQYF.

In nucleotides, the CDR3 is TGTGCCAGTAGTGAAGTCGGAGGGCTGAATGAAAAACTGTTTTTT. Protein: CASSEVGGLNEKLFF. This chain connects TRBV19 to TRBJ1-4; D is uncertain. Germline loops: CDR1 LNHDA, CDR2 SQIVND (reference sequence). This CDR3 has 15 amino acids. Deletions cut 5 bases from V and 5 bases from J, with 15 bases between.

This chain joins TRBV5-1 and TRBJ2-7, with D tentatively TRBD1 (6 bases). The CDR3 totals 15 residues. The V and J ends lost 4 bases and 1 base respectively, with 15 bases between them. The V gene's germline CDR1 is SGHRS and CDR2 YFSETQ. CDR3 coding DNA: TGCGCCAGCAGCCCCTCGACAGGTTTTTCCTACGAGCAGTACTTC. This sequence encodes CASSPSTGFSYEQYF.

The CDR3 sequence: CASSFRDRFSGYTF. The CDR3 DNA is TGTGCCAGCAGTTTCCGGGACAGGTTCAGTGGCTACACCTTC. V and J are TRBV27 and TRBJ1-2, with 8 nucleotides matching TRBD1. Germline assignment: CDR1 MNHEY and CDR2 SMNVEV (reference sequence). V gave up 3 bases and J gave up 7 bases; unmatched junction bases: 7. The CDR3 covers 14 residues.

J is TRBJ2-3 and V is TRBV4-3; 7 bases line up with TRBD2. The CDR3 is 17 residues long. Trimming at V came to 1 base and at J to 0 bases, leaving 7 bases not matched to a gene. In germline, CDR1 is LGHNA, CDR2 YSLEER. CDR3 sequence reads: CASSQGRDYPSTDTQYF. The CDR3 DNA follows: TGCGCCAGCAGCCAAGGGAGGGACTACCCTAGCACAGATACGCAGTATTTT.

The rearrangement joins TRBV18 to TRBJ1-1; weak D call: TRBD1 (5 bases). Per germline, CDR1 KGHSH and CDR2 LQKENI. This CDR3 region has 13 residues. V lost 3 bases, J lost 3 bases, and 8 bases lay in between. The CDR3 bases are TGTGCCAGCTCACCGATCAGGGACACTGAAGCTTTCTTT. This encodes CASSPIRDTEAFF.

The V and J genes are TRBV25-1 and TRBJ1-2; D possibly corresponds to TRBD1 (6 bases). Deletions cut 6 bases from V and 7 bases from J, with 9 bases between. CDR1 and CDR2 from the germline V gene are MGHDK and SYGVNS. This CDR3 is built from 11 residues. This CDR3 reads CASRTGGGYTF. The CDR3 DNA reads TGTGCCAGCAGGACAGGCGGTGGCTACACCTTC.

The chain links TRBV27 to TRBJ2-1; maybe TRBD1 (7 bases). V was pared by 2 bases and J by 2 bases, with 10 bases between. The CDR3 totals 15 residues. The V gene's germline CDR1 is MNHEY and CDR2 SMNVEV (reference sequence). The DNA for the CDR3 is TGTGCCAGCAGTTTAGGAGGGGGCGCCTACAATGAGCAGTTCTTC. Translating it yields CASSLGGGAYNEQFF.

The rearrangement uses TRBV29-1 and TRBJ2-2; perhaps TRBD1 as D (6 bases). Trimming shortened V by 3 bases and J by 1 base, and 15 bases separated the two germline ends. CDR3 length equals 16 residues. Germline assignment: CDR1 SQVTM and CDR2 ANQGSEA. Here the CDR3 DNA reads TGCAGCGTTGAGATGGTTCAGGGGCGGAACACCGGGGAGCTGTTTTTT. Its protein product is CSVEMVQGRNTGELFF.

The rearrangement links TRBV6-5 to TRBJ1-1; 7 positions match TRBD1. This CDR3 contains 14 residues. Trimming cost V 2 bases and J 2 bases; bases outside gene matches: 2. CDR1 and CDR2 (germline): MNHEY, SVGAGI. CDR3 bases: TGTGCCAGCAGTTACGGGACAGTTAACACTGAAGCTTTCTTT. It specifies CASSYGTVNTEAFF.